This passage covers 25 T cell receptor beta chains from one sample sequenced in a study of early T cells in non-severe SARS-CoV-2 infection. TCRdb re-called the 5' RACE reads through MiXCR, storing one row per CDR3 protein. The table has tens of thousands of distinct CDR3 sequences, approximately 13% seen once. The specimen was whole blood. The receptors come from an adult who was a healthcare worker with PCR-confirmed SARS-CoV-2 infection or an uninfected control (not recorded which).

The chain employs TRBV3-1 and TRBJ2-7, with unresolved D. Germline lookup yields CDR1 LGHDT and CDR2 YNNKEL (reference sequence). The CDR3 spans 14 residues. Trimming took 4 bases from V and 6 from J, leaving 16 bases between them. DNA of the CDR3: TGTGCCAGCAGCCCCAAGATGGGGATTCGCGAGCAGTACTTC. Amino acids: CASSPKMGIREQYF.

This chain connects TRBV24-1 to TRBJ1-5; D gene uncertain. V lost 3 bases and J lost 3, with 14 bases in between. This CDR3 is built from 16 residues. Looked up from germline, CDR1 is KGHDR and CDR2 is SFDVKD. The CDR3 nucleotides are TGTGCCACCAGTGATCCTACCTTGGGGTTCAATCAGCCCCAGCATTTT. Translation gives CATSDPTLGFNQPQHF.

This clonotype was observed many times. This rearrangement joins TRBV28 to TRBJ2-1, with D hard to call. The CDR3 contains 11 residues. In germline, CDR1 is MDHEN, CDR2 SYDVKM. V was cut by 9 bases and J by 5 bases, with 8 bases left in between. DNA of the CDR3: TGTGCCAGTCTTAGCAACAATGAGCAGTTCTTC. Its translation is CASLSNNEQFF. Supplemented by reference TRBV28 and TRBJ2-1, the full variable domain reads DVKVTQSSRYLVKRTGEKVFLECVQDMDHENMFWYRQDPGLGLRLIYFSYDVKMKEKGDIPEGYSVSREKKERFSLILESASTNQTSMYLCASLSNNEQFFGPGTRLTVL.

The sample holds many counts of this clonotype. The chain recombines TRBV12-3 or TRBV12-4 with TRBJ2-1; 10 bases are shared with TRBD2. The CDR3 is made up of 17 amino acids. V dropped 5 bases and J dropped 9; count of bases not matched to a gene: 16. The CDR3 DNA is TGTGCCAGCAGTCCAATGTCGCCGGCTAGCGGGGGTGGTGAGCAGTTCTTC. Its translation is CASSPMSPASGGGEQFF.

This clonotype came up many times. This sequence joins TRBV5-1 and TRBJ2-6, with unresolved D. CDR3 length: 12 residues. Trimming cost V 5 bases and J 2 bases, with 2 bases left between them. Germline CDR1 reads SGHRS; CDR2 reads YFSETQ. The CDR3 DNA is TGCGCCAGCAGTCCTGGGGCCAACGTCCTGACTTTC. Encoded protein: CASSPGANVLTF.

At least ten counts were recorded for this clonotype. V usage is TRBV27 and J usage is TRBJ1-4; no clear D. CDR1 MNHEY and CDR2 SMNVEV come from the germline V gene (reference sequence). This CDR3 is built from 11 residues. Between the trimmed V and J ends, which lost 7 bases and 7 bases, there was a span of 7 bases. The CDR3, as DNA: TGTGCCAGCACGGTCGTTGAAAAACTGTTTTTT. Protein product: CASTVVEKLFF.

This clonotype was picked up many times. The rearrangement joins TRBV11-2 to TRBJ2-1; no clear D. The V end was cut by 5 bases, the J end by 2 bases, with 10 bases between. CDR3 length equals 14 residues. In germline, CDR1 is SGHAT, CDR2 FQNNGV. The DNA for the CDR3 is TGTGCCAGCAGCCTAAATACGGCCTACAATGAGCAGTTCTTC. This codes for CASSLNTAYNEQFF.

This clonotype was counted only a few times. The chain is built from TRBV6-2 or TRBV6-3 and TRBJ1-1, with D possibly matching TRBD1 (5 bases). V lost 3 bases to trimming and J lost 1 base, with 12 bases between them. The CDR3 spans 15 residues. Per germline, CDR1 MNHEY and CDR2 SVGEGT. The CDR3 bases are TGTGCCAGCAGTTATGGGGGGACGAGGAACACTGAAGCTTTCTTT. This codes for CASSYGGTRNTEAFF.

This clonotype was observed a few times. This chain uses TRBV5-1 with TRBJ1-1; D gene uncertain. This CDR3 spans 16 amino acids. The germline CDR1 and CDR2 sequences are SGHRS and YFSETQ. The V gene lost 0 bases and the J gene lost 5 bases, with 17 bases spanning the gap. CDR3 region: CASSLAYMAVRTEAFF. CDR3 DNA sequence: TGCGCCAGCAGCTTGGCCTATATGGCCGTTCGGACTGAAGCTTTCTTT.

This clonotype was seen many times. The chain couples TRBV6-6 to TRBJ2-2, with D possibly being TRBD2 (6 bases). Per germline, CDR1 MNHNY and CDR2 SVGAGI (reference sequence). V lost 6 bases and J lost 5, with 10 bases in between. CDR3 length: 13 residues. This CDR3 is CASSPTRTGELFF. The CDR3, as DNA: TGTGCCAGCAGCCCGACTAGAACCGGGGAGCTGTTTTTT.

This clonotype came up many times. The V and J genes are TRBV7-2 and TRBJ2-3, with a weak D call TRBD2 (5 bases). CDR1 and CDR2 (germline): SGHTA, FQGNSA. CDR3 length equals 14 residues. V was trimmed by 2 bases and J by 1 base, leaving 7 bases between them. The CDR3 DNA sequence: TGTGCCAGCAGCTTAATTAGCGGCACAGATACGCAGTATTTT. Translated, it gives CASSLISGTDTQYF.

This clonotype was detected many times. This chain connects TRBV10-3 to TRBJ2-3, with 14 bases lining up with TRBD2. The trim removed 6 bases at V and 4 bases at J, leaving 15 bases unmatched. This CDR3 is 19 amino acids long. Germline CDR1 and CDR2: ENHRY and SYGVKD. CDR3 loop: CAISARLAGGRSWADTQYF. The CDR3, as DNA: TGTGCCATCAGCGCTCGACTAGCGGGAGGGCGATCTTGGGCAGATACGCAGTATTTT.

This clonotype was seen only a few times. V gene TRBV15 combines with J gene TRBJ2-2, with 7 bases lining up with TRBD1. Trimming cost V 3 bases and J 5 bases; bases outside gene matches: 3. The germline V gene encodes CDR1 LNHNV and CDR2 YYDKDF (reference sequence). The CDR3 has 14 residues. In nucleotides, the CDR3 is TGTGCCACCAGCAGGACAGGGTGGACCGGGGAGCTGTTTTTT. Amino acid sequence: CATSRTGWTGELFF. The whole variable domain, remainder taken from reference TRBV15 and TRBJ2-2, is DAMVIQNPRYQVTQFGKPVTLSCSQTLNHNVMYWYQQKSSQAPKLLFHYYDKDFNNEADTPDNFQSRRPNTSFCFLDIRSPGLGDTAMYLCATSRTGWTGELFFGEGSRLTVL.

At least ten counts were recorded for this clonotype. The chain uses TRBV7-2 and TRBJ1-2, with 8 bases lining up with TRBD1. Germline V gene data show CDR1 as SGHTA and CDR2 as FQGNSA. Trimming took 2 bases from V and 7 from J; bases not matched to a gene: 6. CDR3 size: 14 residues. CDR3 DNA: TGTGCCAGCAGCTTATCAGGGGGCGAAACTGGCTACACCTTC. Translating it yields CASSLSGGETGYTF.

This clonotype was detected ten times or more. The J gene is TRBJ2-7, the V gene TRBV27; TRBD2 agrees at 10 bases. Germline V CDR1 and CDR2: MNHEY, SMNVEV (reference sequence). The CDR3 length is 14 residues. The junction had 5 bases not matched to a gene; V was cut back by 5 bases and J by 4 bases. CDR3 region: CASSKAGGGYEQYF. As DNA, the CDR3 is TGTGCCAGCAGTAAAGCGGGAGGGGGGTACGAGCAGTACTTC.

Ten or more counts support this clonotype. This chain connects TRBV7-2 to TRBJ2-7; 10 nucleotides line up with TRBD2. V lost 5 bases and J lost 2; bases outside the gene matches: 6. Germline V gives CDR1 SGHTA, CDR2 FQGNSA. The CDR3 has 15 amino acids. The CDR3 is CASSAGTSAAYEQYF. The CDR3 coding sequence is TGTGCCAGCAGCGCCGGGACTAGCGCCGCCTACGAGCAGTACTTC.

This clonotype was picked up many times. The chain has TRBV20-1 and TRBJ1-1; TRBD1 is a possible D gene (5 bases). CDR1 DFQATT and CDR2 SNEGSKA come from the germline V gene (reference sequence). The CDR3 consists of 12 residues. V lost 0 bases and J lost 10, with 12 bases in between. CDR3 coding DNA: TGCAGTGCTAGAGAGGGACCCGACGGAGCTTTCTTT. The encoded protein is CSAREGPDGAFF.

This clonotype was counted at least ten times. In DNA, the CDR3 is TGTGCCAGCTCACCAGGGGGAACCTCCAATGAGCAGTTCTTC. This sequence encodes CASSPGGTSNEQFF. This sequence joins TRBV18 and TRBJ2-1; D may match TRBD1 or TRBD2 (5 bases each). Germline CDR1 is KGHSH and CDR2 is LQKENI. Trimming left V 2 bases short and J 6 bases short, with 11 bases between. CDR3 length: 14 residues.

The rearrangement links TRBV27 to TRBJ2-1; TRBD1 matches at 7 bases. V trimming: 10 bases; J trimming: 9 bases; junction bases outside the gene matches: 6. The CDR3 length is 11 residues. The germline V gene has CDR1 MNHEY and CDR2 SMNVEV (reference sequence). DNA for the CDR3: TGTGCCACAAGACAGGGCACTGAGCAGTTCTTC. Residues: CATRQGTEQFF.

In this sample, this clonotype turned up a few times. This chain connects TRBV20-1 to TRBJ2-7; 10 bases line up with TRBD2. V lost 3 bases and J lost 5; bases outside the gene matches: 4. Germline-derived CDR1 and CDR2 are DFQATT and SNEGSKA (reference sequence). This CDR3 has 13 residues. The CDR3 coding sequence is TGCAGTGCTAGGGCTAGCGGGAGCCACGAGCAGTACTTC. Its protein product is CSARASGSHEQYF.

This clonotype occurred a few times. V usage is TRBV29-1 and J usage is TRBJ1-2; 8 bases are shared with TRBD1. CDR3 size: 15 residues. The germline V gene encodes CDR1 SQVTM and CDR2 ANQGSEA. Trimming cost V 3 bases and J 4 bases; bases outside gene matches: 10. CDR3 in amino acids: CSVEHWTGSVYGYTF. The CDR3 DNA reads as TGCAGCGTTGAGCATTGGACAGGGAGCGTCTATGGCTACACCTTC.

The rearrangement joins TRBV7-8 to TRBJ1-1; D is undetermined. Trimming shortened V by 2 bases and J by 1 base, and 11 bases separated the two germline ends. The CDR3 length is 15 residues. Germline V gives CDR1 SGHVS, CDR2 FQNEAQ. The CDR3 DNA is TGTGCCAGCAGCTTACGGACCGCACAGAACACTGAAGCTTTCTTT. Amino acid sequence: CASSLRTAQNTEAFF.

This clonotype was counted at least ten times. The gene calls are TRBV20-1 and TRBJ2-3, with D perhaps assigned TRBD1 or TRBD2 (6 bases each). CDR3 size: 14 residues. With 0 bases removed from V and 1 base from J, the gap between germline ends came to 8 bases. Germline-derived CDR1 and CDR2 are DFQATT and SNEGSKA (reference sequence). CDR3 residues: CSARDGGRTDTQYF. CDR3 DNA: TGCAGTGCTAGAGATGGGGGGCGCACAGATACGCAGTATTTT.

Only a few counts were recorded for this clonotype. The chain couples TRBV7-9 to TRBJ2-3, with D possibly matching TRBD2 (5 bases). The CDR3 spans 16 residues. V was shortened by 1 base and J by 4 bases, with 15 bases between the two germline ends. Germline CDR1 reads SEHNR; CDR2 reads FQNEAQ (reference sequence). The CDR3 nucleotides are TGTGCCAGCAGCTTAGTACTAGGGCCAAGTCCAGATACGCAGTATTTT. Amino acid sequence: CASSLVLGPSPDTQYF.

This clonotype was recorded at least ten times. The chain carries TRBV20-1 and TRBJ1-2; 8 nucleotides align to TRBD1. The CDR3 contains 13 residues. Trimming at V came to 3 bases and at J to 4 bases, leaving 4 bases not matched to a gene. Germline assignment: CDR1 DFQATT and CDR2 SNEGSKA (reference sequence). The CDR3 DNA is TGCAGTGCTAGGGACAGGGATAGCTATGGCTACACCTTC. It translates to CSARDRDSYGYTF.